Below are 22 T cell receptor beta chains sequenced from a single sample in a study of T cell responses to AZD1222 COVID-19 vaccine. The method was immunoSEQ multiplex PCR; TCRdb's version includes in-frame clones alone and lacks a portion of them. The sample lists roughly 140,000 clones; about 87% were seen once. This specimen was peripheral blood, taken on day 0 of MenACWY control vaccination. The receptors shown here come from an adult in good health.

The rearrangement links TRBV19 to TRBJ1-2, with TRBD1 as a possible D gene (5 bases). The length of the CDR3 is 14 residues. The germline V gene has CDR1 LNHDA and CDR2 SQIVND (reference sequence). V was cut by 5 bases and J by 8 bases, with 18 bases left in between. CDR3 DNA: TGTGCCAGTAGTCCCGCGAACAGGCCCGTGGGCTACACCTTC. It is translated as CASSPANRPVGYTF.

The V and J genes are TRBV7-2 and TRBJ1-2, with D uncertain. The V end lost 0 bases, the J end lost 4 bases, and 15 bases lay between the germline ends. The CDR3 is 16 amino acids. Germline V gene sequence: CDR1 SGHTA, CDR2 FQGNSA. The CDR3 region is CASSLAGGQIPYGYTF. The CDR3 bases are TGTGCCAGCAGCTTAGCAGGCGGGCAGATCCCCTATGGCTACACCTTC.

This clone was counted between two and nine times. The chain couples TRBV19 to TRBJ2-7, with TRBD1 matching 8 bases. Trimming cost V 11 bases and J 1 base; bases outside gene matches: 4. Germline V lookup: CDR1 LNHDA, CDR2 SQIVND (reference sequence). The CDR3 covers 12 residues. The CDR3 DNA sequence: TGTGCCGTCCAGGGGGCATCCTACGAGCAGTACTTC. It specifies CAVQGASYEQYF.

The rearrangement joins TRBV19 to TRBJ2-1, with 7 bases lining up with TRBD2. From germline, CDR1 is LNHDA and CDR2 SQIVND (reference sequence). With 5 bases clipped from V and 1 base from J, the junction kept 2 bases outside the gene matches. This CDR3 contains 14 residues. The CDR3 reads CASSSSGSYNEQFF. CDR3 nucleotides: TGTGCCAGTAGTTCTAGCGGTTCCTACAATGAGCAGTTCTTC.

The V gene is TRBV15, the J gene TRBJ2-1, with a tentative D call TRBD1 (5 bases). V shed 4 bases and J shed 3 bases, with 16 bases lying between them. The CDR3 contains 16 residues. The germline V gene encodes CDR1 LNHNV and CDR2 YYDKDF (reference sequence). In nucleotides, the CDR3 is TGTGCCACCAGCAAAGAGAGATTTCAGGGCTACAATGAGCAGTTCTTC. Translation: CATSKERFQGYNEQFF. Complete variable domain (other parts from reference TRBV15 and TRBJ2-1): DAMVIQNPRYQVTQFGKPVTLSCSQTLNHNVMYWYQQKSSQAPKLLFHYYDKDFNNEADTPDNFQSRRPNTSFCFLDIRSPGLGDTAMYLCATSKERFQGYNEQFFGPGTRLTVL.

The V gene is TRBV2, the J gene TRBJ1-4; D is possibly TRBD1 (6 bases). Per the germline V gene, CDR1 is SNHLY and CDR2 is FYNNEI. Trimming pared 2 bases from V and 6 bases from J, leaving 13 bases between. The CDR3 extends over 15 amino acids. CDR3 nucleotides: TGTGCCAGCAGTGAAAACAGGGAAGTATATGAAAAACTGTTTTTT. This sequence encodes CASSENREVYEKLFF. Filled out from reference TRBV2 and TRBJ1-4, the complete variable domain reads EPEVTQTPSHQVTQMGQEVILRCVPISNHLYFYWYRQILGQKVEFLVSFYNNEISEKSEIFDDQFSVERPDGSNFTLKIRSTKLEDSAMYFCASSENREVYEKLFFGSGTQLSVL.

J is TRBJ2-5 and V is TRBV6-2 or TRBV6-3, with 7 bases lining up with TRBD1. CDR1 is MNHEY and CDR2 is SVGEGT in the germline V gene. The junction had 10 bases not matched to a gene; V was cut back by 7 bases and J by 5 bases. The CDR3 extends over 14 amino acids. The CDR3 DNA is TGTGCCAGCACCCCCGACAGGGCTAAGGAGACCCAGTACTTC. Protein: CASTPDRAKETQYF.

J is TRBJ2-6 and V is TRBV27, with D unclear. V gave up 5 bases and J gave up 4 bases, with 15 bases separating them. Germline V gene sequence: CDR1 MNHEY, CDR2 SMNVEV (reference sequence). This CDR3 is built from 16 residues. CDR3 bases: TGTGCCAGCAGTCCCCGATTCTATGGGGGGGCCAACGTCCTGACTTTC. Amino acid sequence: CASSPRFYGGANVLTF.

This chain connects TRBV7-2 to TRBJ1-2; 7 bases agree with TRBD1. Unmatched junction bases numbered 7, after V lost 2 bases and J lost 4 bases. Germline CDR1 SGHTA, CDR2 FQGNSA. This CDR3 is 15 amino acids long. The CDR3 region is CASSLPRDSLYGYTF. CDR3 DNA sequence: TGTGCCAGCAGCTTACCACGGGACAGCCTCTATGGCTACACCTTC.

The chain joins TRBV5-8 to TRBJ1-5, with a weak D call TRBD1 (5 bases). The CDR3 consists of 15 residues. V was trimmed by 4 bases and J by 0 bases, leaving 11 bases between them. Germline V gene data show CDR1 as SGHTS and CDR2 as YDEGEE. CDR3 bases: TGTGCCAGCAGCCCGGGGGTTTCTAGCAATCAGCCCCAGCATTTT. It yields the protein CASSPGVSSNQPQHF.

This clone appeared a single time. The same CDR3 also results from other DNA sequences found in this sample. The rearrangement links TRBV7-9 to TRBJ1-2; no definite D call. Trimming took 5 bases from V and 3 from J, leaving 7 bases between them. In germline, CDR1 is SEHNR, CDR2 FQNEAQ (reference sequence). The CDR3 runs to 12 residues. DNA of the CDR3: TGTGCCAGCAGCAGCGGGGACTATGGCTACACCTTC. Encoded protein: CASSSGDYGYTF. Looking up the rest from reference TRBV7-9 and TRBJ1-2 gives the full variable domain: DTGVSQNPRHKITKRGQNVTFRCDPISEHNRLYWYRQTLGQGPEFLTYFQNEAQLEKSRLLSDRFSAERPKGSFSTLEIQRTEQGDSAMYLCASSSGDYGYTFGSGTRLTVV.

The rearrangement links TRBV10-3 to TRBJ2-2, with TRBD1 as a possible D gene (5 bases). The germline V and J ends were trimmed by 6 bases and 3 bases, with 11 bases remaining between them. CDR1 is ENHRY, CDR2 SYGVKD, per germline. The CDR3 spans 14 residues. The CDR3 DNA reads as TGTGCCATCAGCTCCTTAGGGGACACCGGGGAGCTGTTTTTT. Translation: CAISSLGDTGELFF.

This rearrangement joins TRBV24-1 to TRBJ2-3; D is unclear. This CDR3 region has 15 residues. Trimming took 0 bases from V and 0 from J, leaving 6 bases between them. Germline values: CDR1 KGHDR, CDR2 SFDVKD. Written as DNA, the CDR3 is TGTGCCACCAGTGATTTGGCCATAAGCACAGATACGCAGTATTTT. This encodes CATSDLAISTDTQYF.

The chain combines TRBV12-3 or TRBV12-4 with TRBJ1-1; D gene uncertain. The V gene lost 5 bases and the J gene lost 4 bases, with 8 bases spanning the gap. The CDR3 has 12 residues. DNA of the CDR3: TGTGCCAGCAGTCCCTACGGCACTGAAGCTTTCTTT. The encoded protein is CASSPYGTEAFF.

This clone appeared a single time. The chain uses TRBV6-1 and TRBJ1-3; D is uncertain. Germline V gene sequence: CDR1 MNHNS, CDR2 SASEGT. Trimming removed 3 bases from V and 9 bases from J, with 6 bases in between. The CDR3 is made up of 11 amino acids. Written as DNA, the CDR3 is TGTGCCAGCAGTGAGAGAGGCACCATATATTTT. Translation gives CASSERGTIYF.

The V and J genes are TRBV9 and TRBJ1-1; D is unresolved. The CDR3 is made up of 13 amino acids. Trimming took 2 bases from V and 2 from J, leaving 7 bases between them. The germline gives CDR1 SGDLS, CDR2 YYNGEE. Written as DNA, the CDR3 is TGTGCCAGCAGCGTGAACAGTAACACTGAAGCTTTCTTT. As protein: CASSVNSNTEAFF.

This sequence joins TRBV28 and TRBJ1-5, with D perhaps matching TRBD1 (6 bases). In germline, CDR1 is MDHEN, CDR2 SYDVKM. The length of the CDR3 is 13 residues. The germline V and J ends were trimmed by 5 bases and 7 bases, with 12 bases remaining between them. DNA of the CDR3: TGTGCCAGCAGTCAAACAGGGTTGCAGCCCCAGCATTTT. It encodes CASSQTGLQPQHF.

There are a few counts of this clone. The V and J genes are TRBV14 and TRBJ1-2; no firm D call. CDR3 length: 15 amino acids. Germline V gene sequence: CDR1 SGHDN, CDR2 FVKESK. V lost 4 bases and J 6 bases, leaving 18 bases between the germline ends. CDR3 in DNA: TGTGCCAGCAGCCCCTCGCGGGTCGGGATCAATGGCTACACCTTC. Translating gives CASSPSRVGINGYTF.

The chain links TRBV2 to TRBJ1-1, with D unclear. Trimming left V 4 bases short and J 6 bases short, with 12 bases between. The CDR3 extends over 13 amino acids. CDR1 SNHLY and CDR2 FYNNEI come from the germline V gene. The CDR3 is CASSVDSGSEAFF. DNA of the CDR3: TGTGCCAGCAGTGTAGACTCCGGGTCTGAAGCTTTCTTT.

The V gene is TRBV9, the J gene TRBJ1-1; 7 nucleotides align to TRBD1. Trimming took 3 bases from V and 3 from J; bases not matched to a gene: 2. CDR3 length: 13 amino acids. Per germline, CDR1 SGDLS and CDR2 YYNGEE. The CDR3 sequence is CASSEGGHTEAFF. The DNA for the CDR3 is TGTGCCAGCAGCGAAGGGGGCCACACTGAAGCTTTCTTT. The full variable domain, its missing parts supplied by reference TRBV9 and TRBJ1-1, is DSGVTQTPKHLITATGQRVTLRCSPRSGDLSVYWYQQSLDQGLQFLIQYYNGEERAKGNILERFSAQQFPDLHSELNLSSLELGDSALYFCASSEGGHTEAFFGQGTRLTVV.

This chain connects TRBV9 to TRBJ1-4; 8 positions match TRBD1. The CDR3 loop spans 16 amino acids. Germline V lookup: CDR1 SGDLS, CDR2 YYNGEE. V lost 4 bases to trimming and J lost 1 base; unmatched junction nucleotides: 6. CDR3: CASSSPGQGTNEKLFF. The CDR3 bases are TGTGCCAGCAGCTCCCCAGGACAGGGAACTAATGAAAAACTGTTTTTT.

The CDR3 loop reads CASSLSTDYEQYF. Written as DNA, the CDR3 is TGTGCCAGCAGCTTATCGACAGACTACGAGCAGTACTTC. The chain employs TRBV7-8 and TRBJ2-7, with a tentative D call TRBD1 (5 bases). The CDR3 sequence is 13 residues long. Trimming removed 2 bases from V and 3 bases from J, with 8 bases in between. CDR1 is SGHVS and CDR2 is FQNEAQ in the germline V gene.